These T cell receptor beta chains were read from a single sample in a study of human T cells and chemical hapten exposure. TCRdb analysed the RACE reads with MiXCR anew, one entry per CDR3 protein. Here the sample spans roughly 110,000 distinct CDR3 sequences, more than 10% being singletons. The material was whole blood, obtained in connection with sensitization to the hapten diphenylcyclopropenone (DPC). Receptors originate from a woman between 50 and 59 years old with alopecia areata. Some clones in this sample may be carry-over from other donors' samples. CDR3s include the opening cysteine and the closing phenylalanine or tryptophan. The D gene is left open where the match is weak. Expanded clones get a size class; other rows say once, few or many, or leave the size out.

TRBV24-1	TRBJ2-5	TRBD1	-	16	CATSDLRGQGKETQYF	TGTGCCACCAGTGATTTGCGAGGACAGGGGAAAGAGACCCAGTACTTC
TRBV7-2	TRBJ2-3	TRBD1	few	14	CASRLGQGADTQYF	TGTGCCAGCAGATTGGGACAGGGGGCAGATACGCAGTATTTT
TRBV19	TRBJ1-5	TRBD1	few	17	CASSINLGQENNQPQHF	TGTGCCAGTAGTATAAATCTCGGACAGGAAAACAATCAGCCCCAGCATTTT
TRBV29-1	TRBJ2-1	-	few	12	CSAIESYNEQFF	TGCAGCGCTATAGAATCCTACAATGAGCAGTTCTTC
TRBV7-2	TRBJ2-4	-	many	12	CASSPAKNIQYF	TGTGCCAGCAGCCCGGCCAAAAACATTCAGTACTTC
TRBV19	TRBJ1-5	-	-	12	CASSPQGPAQHF	TGTGCCAGTAGTCCCCAGGGCCCAGCCCAGCATTTT
TRBV29-1	TRBJ2-7	-	many	15	CSVEAGRGLSYEQYF	TGCAGCGTTGAAGCGGGGCGGGGGCTTTCCTACGAGCAGTACTTC
TRBV10-1	TRBJ2-7	-	-	10	CASSDGRPYF	TGCGCCAGCAGTGACGGACGTCCGTACTTC
TRBV6-6	TRBJ1-1	-	-	15	CASRNLWSQNTEAFF	TGTGCCAGCAGGAATTTGTGGAGTCAGAACACTGAAGCTTTCTTT
TRBV7-8	TRBJ2-7	-	-	16	CASSATQVTRRDEQYF	TGTGCCAGCAGCGCGACCCAGGTTACACGACGGGACGAGCAGTACTTC
TRBV18	TRBJ1-5	TRBD1	-	17	CASSPLSRDSNNQPQHF	TGTGCCAGCTCACCTCTCTCCCGGGACAGCAATAATCAGCCCCAGCATTTT
TRBV29-1	TRBJ2-3	TRBD2	few	13	CSVPGLAGGRQYF	TGCAGCGTCCCCGGACTAGCGGGGGGAAGACAGTATTTT
TRBV12-3/TRBV12-4	TRBJ1-4	-	many	13	CASTVASNEKLFF	TGTGCCAGCACCGTCGCCTCTAATGAAAAACTGTTTTTT
TRBV28	TRBJ1-5	TRBD1	-	18	CASSLAGGDSDSNQPQHF	TGTGCCAGCAGTTTGGCTGGGGGGGACAGTGATAGCAATCAGCCCCAGCATTTT
TRBV6-6	TRBJ2-7	-	many	14	CASSQGGVTYEQYF	TGTGCCAGCAGTCAGGGCGGAGTAACCTACGAGCAGTACTTC
TRBV18	TRBJ2-3	-	few	14	CASSPAVLRDTQYF	TGTGCCAGCTCACCAGCGGTACTTCGGGATACGCAGTATTTT
TRBV19	TRBJ2-5	TRBD2	few	15	CASRTLAGGEETQYF	TGTGCCAGTAGAACCTTAGCGGGGGGAGAGGAGACCCAGTACTTC
TRBV7-8	TRBJ2-7	TRBD1	many	13	CASSRGQGLKQYF	TGTGCCAGCAGCCGAGGACAGGGACTTAAGCAGTACTTC
TRBV5-1	TRBJ2-1	TRBD2	few	15	CASSLASGGRDEQFF	TGCGCCAGCAGCTTGGCTAGCGGGGGGCGGGATGAGCAGTTCTTC
TRBV6-6	TRBJ2-2	TRBD2	many	16	CASSYSTSGNTGELFF	TGTGCCAGCAGTTACTCGACTAGCGGAAACACCGGGGAGCTGTTTTTT
TRBV18	TRBJ2-7	TRBD1	few	15	CASSPPGQGTGEQYF	TGTGCCAGCTCACCACCGGGACAGGGGACGGGTGAGCAGTACTTC
TRBV2	TRBJ1-5	-	few	12	CASNRVGQPQHF	TGTGCCAGCAACAGGGTGGGACAGCCCCAGCATTTT
TRBV11-2	TRBJ2-7	-	few	17	CASSLRPRHSNTYEQYF	TGTGCCAGCAGCTTGCGACCCAGACACTCCAATACCTACGAGCAGTACTTC
TRBV12-3/TRBV12-4	TRBJ2-5	-	few	14	CASSLSGLGETQYF	TGTGCCAGCAGTTTATCGGGCCTGGGAGAGACCCAGTACTTC
TRBV6-6	TRBJ2-3	-	-	14	CASSGGRGTDTQYF	TGTGCCAGCTCTGGGGGCCGGGGCACAGATACGCAGTATTTT
TRBV13	TRBJ1-2	TRBD1	-	15	CASSLGTGGLDGYTF	TGTGCCAGCAGCTTGGGGACAGGAGGACTGGATGGCTACACCTTC